These 9 T cell receptor beta chains came from one sample sequenced in a study of low-dose radiotherapy and immunotherapy resistance in tumors. Primers used for first-strand cDNA, a TRAV- and TRBV-specific set, covered both alpha and beta chains. TCRs underwent around 20 PCR cycles of amplification with a constant-region primer and V-primer adapter. TCRdb analysed the reads with MiXCR anew, one entry per CDR3 protein. The top ten hold roughly 7% of the sample, which has about 64,000 distinct CDR3 sequences, around a quarter seen once. The time point is: before trial treatment. Sample: PBMCs, taken before treatment. The receptors come from a male donor with rectosigmoid adenocarcinoma.

V gene TRBV28 combines with J gene TRBJ1-5; D is undetermined. CDR1 MDHEN and CDR2 SYDVKM come from the germline V gene. CDR3 length: 15 amino acids. The V and J ends lost 7 bases and 6 bases respectively, with 19 bases between them. The CDR3 region is CASTPGGVRTQPQHF. The CDR3 DNA sequence: TGTGCCAGCACCCCTGGTGGGGTTAGAACTCAGCCCCAGCATTTT. The whole variable domain, remainder taken from reference TRBV28 and TRBJ1-5, is DVKVTQSSRYLVKRTGEKVFLECVQDMDHENMFWYRQDPGLGLRLIYFSYDVKMKEKGDIPEGYSVSREKKERFSLILESASTNQTSMYLCASTPGGVRTQPQHFGDGTRLSIL.

The rearrangement links TRBV11-2 to TRBJ1-2, with D possibly matching TRBD1 (6 bases). The germline V gene has CDR1 SGHAT and CDR2 FQNNGV. V lost 2 bases and J lost 1, with 20 bases in between. This CDR3 is built from 18 residues. The CDR3 coding sequence is TGTGCCAGCAGCTTAAGCCAGGGAGGGGGGCGGTTTAACTATGGCTACACCTTC. Its translation is CASSLSQGGGRFNYGYTF.

This clonotype was seen repeatedly, ten times or more. This chain joins TRBV29-1 and TRBJ2-5, with D uncertain. Between the trimmed V and J ends, which lost 7 bases and 3 bases, there was a span of 15 bases. Germline CDR1 is SQVTM and CDR2 is ANQGSEA. The CDR3 runs to 13 residues. Here the CDR3 reads CSASWAVKETQYF. The CDR3 coding sequence is TGCAGCGCCTCCTGGGCAGTGAAAGAGACCCAGTACTTC. Complete variable domain (other parts from reference TRBV29-1 and TRBJ2-5): SAVISQKPSRDICQRGTSLTIQCQVDSQVTMMFWYRQQPGQSLTLIATANQGSEATYESGFVIDKFPISRPNLTFSTLTVSNMSPEDSSIYLCSASWAVKETQYFGPGTRLLVL.

The chain employs TRBV18 and TRBJ1-1, with a tentative D call TRBD1 (5 bases). This CDR3 is built from 15 residues. Per the germline V gene, CDR1 is KGHSH and CDR2 is LQKENI. Deletions cut 1 base from V and 3 bases from J, with 12 bases between. The CDR3 sequence: CASSPRASGHTEAFF. CDR3 coding DNA: TGTGCCAGCTCACCACGGGCCTCGGGGCACACTGAAGCTTTCTTT.

This rearrangement joins TRBV5-4 to TRBJ2-2, with TRBD1 matching 8 bases. There are 16 residues in the CDR3. V was clipped by 5 bases and J by 0 bases; unmatched bases: 6. The germline gives CDR1 SGHNT, CDR2 YYREEE (reference sequence). In DNA form, the CDR3 reads TGTGCCAGCAGTTCAGGGGGCAGGTCGAACACCGGGGAGCTGTTTTTT. Residues: CASSSGGRSNTGELFF.

This clonotype was recorded at least ten times. The rearrangement uses TRBV29-1 and TRBJ2-7; D gene uncertain. The V gene lost 3 bases and the J gene lost 0 bases, with 12 bases spanning the gap. The CDR3 has 14 residues. Germline CDR1 reads SQVTM; CDR2 reads ANQGSEA. The CDR3 nucleotides are TGCAGCGTTGAGACCGGAACGCGCTCCTACGAGCAGTACTTC. Encoded protein: CSVETGTRSYEQYF.

CDR3 in amino acids: CASSSGDAEQFF. Here the CDR3 DNA reads TGCGCCAGCAGTTCGGGGGATGCTGAGCAGTTCTTC. The chain joins TRBV5-1 to TRBJ2-1; D might be TRBD2 (6 bases). Germline CDR1 and CDR2: SGHRS and YFSETQ. The CDR3 loop spans 12 amino acids. The V and J ends lost 5 bases and 9 bases respectively, with 12 bases between them.

The chain links TRBV11-2 to TRBJ1-5; no clear D gene. The CDR3 consists of 13 residues. V was pared by 5 bases and J by 6 bases, with 11 bases between. Germline assignment: CDR1 SGHAT and CDR2 FQNNGV. CDR3 bases: TGTGCCAGCAGCCCCAATAGGGTTCAGCCCCAGCATTTT. It yields the protein CASSPNRVQPQHF.

Worth noting for this clonotype: One base away lies a much larger clone, so this may be a sequencing read error. No conserved phenylalanine or tryptophan ends this CDR3, so it is likely a read error. This chain connects TRBV4-3 to TRBJ1-1; unclear D gene. Germline values: CDR1 LGHNA, CDR2 YSLEER. With 0 bases removed from V and 4 bases from J, the gap between germline ends came to 0 bases. The CDR3 extends over 11 amino acids. CDR3 sequence: CASSQDTEAFL. As DNA, the CDR3 is TGCGCCAGCAGCCAAGACACTGAAGCTTTCCTT.